Each of the 3 T cell receptor beta chains below was sequenced from the same sample in a study of cytomegalovirus exposure and HLA in healthy donors. PCR amplification relied on 60 Vbeta primers (plus 13 Jbeta primers). The table came from immunoSEQ multiplex PCR; TCRdb's copy has only in-frame clones and leaves some out. The sample has more than 130,000 clones, roughly 77% seen once. Sequencing used PBMCs. The receptors were gathered from a man between 25 and 39 years old in good health and CMV-seronegative.

The sample holds one count of this clone. This chain uses TRBV2 with TRBJ1-4; D might be TRBD1 (6 bases). Trimming removed 7 bases from V and 7 bases from J, with 16 bases in between. CDR3 length equals 14 residues. The germline CDR1 and CDR2 sequences are SNHLY and FYNNEI. CDR3 loop: CASNRGALGEKLFF. The DNA of the CDR3 is TGTGCCAGCAACCGGGGGGCGTTAGGTGAAAAACTGTTTTTT.

The rearrangement uses TRBV5-4 and TRBJ1-2, with D maybe TRBD1 (5 bases). This CDR3 is 14 amino acids long. CDR1 and CDR2 from the germline V gene are SGHNT and YYREEE (reference sequence). V lost 4 bases and J lost 3, with 13 bases in between. The CDR3 region is CASSALGGDYGYTF. The CDR3 DNA reads TGTGCCAGCAGCGCGCTGGGAGGGGACTATGGCTACACCTTC. Full variable domain (remainder filled in from reference TRBV5-4 and TRBJ1-2): ETGVTQSPTHLIKTRGQQVTLRCSSQSGHNTVSWYQQALGQGPQFIFQYYREEENGRGNFPPRFSGLQFPNYSSELNVNALELDDSALYLCASSALGGDYGYTFGSGTRLTVV.

This clone was detected only once. The chain couples TRBV28 to TRBJ1-4; D remains ambiguous. Germline lookup yields CDR1 MDHEN and CDR2 SYDVKM. The CDR3 is made up of 14 amino acids. V lost 6 bases and J 5 bases, leaving 13 bases between the germline ends. CDR3 protein: CASRSGGINEKLFF. The CDR3 DNA sequence: TGTGCCAGCAGGTCTGGCGGGATCAATGAAAAACTGTTTTTT. The entire variable domain, with the rest obtained from reference TRBV28 and TRBJ1-4, is as follows: DVKVTQSSRYLVKRTGEKVFLECVQDMDHENMFWYRQDPGLGLRLIYFSYDVKMKEKGDIPEGYSVSREKKERFSLILESASTNQTSMYLCASRSGGINEKLFFGSGTQLSVL.